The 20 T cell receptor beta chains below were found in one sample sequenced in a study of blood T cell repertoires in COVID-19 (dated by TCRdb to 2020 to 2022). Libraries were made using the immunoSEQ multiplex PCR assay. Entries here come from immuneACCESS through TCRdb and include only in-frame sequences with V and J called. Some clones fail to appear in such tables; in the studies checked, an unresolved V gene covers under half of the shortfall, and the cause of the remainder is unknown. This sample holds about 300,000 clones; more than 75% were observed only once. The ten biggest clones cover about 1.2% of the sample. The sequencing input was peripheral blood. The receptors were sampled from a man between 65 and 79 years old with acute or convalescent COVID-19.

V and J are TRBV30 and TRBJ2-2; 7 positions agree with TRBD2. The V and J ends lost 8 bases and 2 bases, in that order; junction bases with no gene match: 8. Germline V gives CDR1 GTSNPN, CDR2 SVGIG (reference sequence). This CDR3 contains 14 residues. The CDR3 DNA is TGTGCCGGTCTTCGCGGGGGAAACACCGGGGAGCTGTTTTTT. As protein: CAGLRGGNTGELFF.

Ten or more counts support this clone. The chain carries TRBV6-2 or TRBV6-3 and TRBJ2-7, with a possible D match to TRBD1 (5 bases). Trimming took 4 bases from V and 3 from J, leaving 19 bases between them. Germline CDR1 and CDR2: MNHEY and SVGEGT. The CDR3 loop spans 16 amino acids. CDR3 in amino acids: CASSFFQGKLVYEQYF. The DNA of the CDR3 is TGTGCCAGCAGTTTCTTTCAGGGAAAGTTGGTCTACGAGCAGTACTTC.

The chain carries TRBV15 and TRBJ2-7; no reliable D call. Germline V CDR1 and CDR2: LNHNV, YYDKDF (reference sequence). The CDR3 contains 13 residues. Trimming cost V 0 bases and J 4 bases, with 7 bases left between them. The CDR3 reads CATSRDLTYEQYF. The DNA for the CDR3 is TGTGCCACCAGCAGAGATCTGACATACGAGCAGTACTTC. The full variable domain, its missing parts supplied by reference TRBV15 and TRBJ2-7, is DAMVIQNPRYQVTQFGKPVTLSCSQTLNHNVMYWYQQKSSQAPKLLFHYYDKDFNNEADTPDNFQSRRPNTSFCFLDIRSPGLGDTAMYLCATSRDLTYEQYFGPGTRLTVT.

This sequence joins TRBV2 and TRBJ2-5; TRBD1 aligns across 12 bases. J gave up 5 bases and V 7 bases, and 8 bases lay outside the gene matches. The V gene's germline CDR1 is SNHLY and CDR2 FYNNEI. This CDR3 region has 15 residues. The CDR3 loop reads CASKPGTGGFETQYF. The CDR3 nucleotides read TGTGCCAGCAAGCCCGGGACAGGGGGCTTTGAGACCCAGTACTTC.

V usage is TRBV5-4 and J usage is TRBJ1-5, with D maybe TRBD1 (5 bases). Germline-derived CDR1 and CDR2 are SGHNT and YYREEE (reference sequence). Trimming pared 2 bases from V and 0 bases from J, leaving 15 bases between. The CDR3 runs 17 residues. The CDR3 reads CASSFGGTGGSNQPQHF. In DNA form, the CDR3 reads TGTGCCAGCAGCTTTGGCGGGACTGGGGGTAGCAATCAGCCCCAGCATTTT.

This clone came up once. CDR3 coding DNA: TGTGCCAGTAGTCAGGGGAATCAGCCCCAGCATTTT. Encoded protein: CASSQGNQPQHF. The chain recombines TRBV19 with TRBJ1-5; D possibly corresponds to TRBD1 (6 bases). The germline V and J ends were trimmed by 5 bases and 4 bases, with 6 bases remaining between them. This CDR3 contains 12 residues. Germline CDR1 LNHDA, CDR2 SQIVND (reference sequence). Variable domain in full (rest from reference TRBV19 and TRBJ1-5): DGGITQSPKYLFRKEGQNVTLSCEQNLNHDAMYWYRQDPGQGLRLIYYSQIVNDFQKGDIAEGYSVSREKKESFPLTVTSAQKNPTAFYLCASSQGNQPQHFGDGTRLSIL.

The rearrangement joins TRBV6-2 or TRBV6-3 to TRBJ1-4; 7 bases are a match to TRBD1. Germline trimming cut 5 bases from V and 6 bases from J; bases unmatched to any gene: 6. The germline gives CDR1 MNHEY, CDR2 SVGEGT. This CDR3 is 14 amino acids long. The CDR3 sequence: CASSHRDRYEKLFF. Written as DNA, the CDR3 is TGTGCCAGCAGTCACCGGGACAGATATGAAAAACTGTTTTTT.

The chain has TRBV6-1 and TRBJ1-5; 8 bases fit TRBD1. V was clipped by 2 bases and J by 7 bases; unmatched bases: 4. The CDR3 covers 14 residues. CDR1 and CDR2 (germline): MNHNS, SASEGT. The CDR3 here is CASSEQGAGQPQHF. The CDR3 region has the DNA TGTGCCAGCAGTGAACAGGGGGCAGGGCAGCCCCAGCATTTT.

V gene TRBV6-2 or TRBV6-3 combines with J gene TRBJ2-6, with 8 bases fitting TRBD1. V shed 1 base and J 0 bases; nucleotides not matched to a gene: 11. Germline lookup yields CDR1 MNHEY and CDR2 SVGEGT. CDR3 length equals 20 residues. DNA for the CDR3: TGTGCCAGCAGTTACTACAATCCGGGACAGGTCCACTCTGGGGCCAACGTCCTGACTTTC. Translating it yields CASSYYNPGQVHSGANVLTF.

The CDR3 sequence is CASSLWTGSEAFF. The CDR3 DNA sequence: TGTGCCAGCAGTTTATGGACAGGGTCTGAAGCTTTCTTT. The chain links TRBV28 to TRBJ1-1, with 7 bases lining up with TRBD1. With V trimmed by 0 bases and J by 6 bases, 1 base remained unmatched. CDR3 length: 13 amino acids. Germline values: CDR1 MDHEN, CDR2 SYDVKM.

CDR3 nucleotide sequence: TGTGCCAGCAGCACCCGGGGGGATGAGCAGTTCTTC. It encodes CASSTRGDEQFF. The V gene is TRBV11-3, the J gene TRBJ2-1, with 7 positions matching TRBD2. Germline values: CDR1 SGHNT, CDR2 YENEEA. The CDR3 covers 12 residues. The J segment lost 8 bases and the V segment lost 5 bases, leaving 3 bases of the junction unmatched.

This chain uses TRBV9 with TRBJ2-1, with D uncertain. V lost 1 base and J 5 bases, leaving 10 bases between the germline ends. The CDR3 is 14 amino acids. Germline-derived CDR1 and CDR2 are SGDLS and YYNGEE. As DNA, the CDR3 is TGTGCCAGCAGCGTACCAGGATACAACAATGAGCAGTTCTTC. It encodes CASSVPGYNNEQFF.

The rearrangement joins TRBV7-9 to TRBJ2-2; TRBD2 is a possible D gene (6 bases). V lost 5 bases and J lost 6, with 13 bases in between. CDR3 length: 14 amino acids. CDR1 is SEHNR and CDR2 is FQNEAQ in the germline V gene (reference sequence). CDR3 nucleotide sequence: TGTGCCAGCAGCCAAATGGAGGGAGCCGGGGAGCTGTTTTTT. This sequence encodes CASSQMEGAGELFF.

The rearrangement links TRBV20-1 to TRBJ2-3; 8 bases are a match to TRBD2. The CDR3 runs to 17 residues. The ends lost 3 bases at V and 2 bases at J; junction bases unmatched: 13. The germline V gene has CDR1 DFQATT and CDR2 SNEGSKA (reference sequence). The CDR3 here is CSASPPLAEHYTDTQYF. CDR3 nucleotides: TGCAGTGCTAGTCCCCCACTAGCGGAGCATTACACAGATACGCAGTATTTT.

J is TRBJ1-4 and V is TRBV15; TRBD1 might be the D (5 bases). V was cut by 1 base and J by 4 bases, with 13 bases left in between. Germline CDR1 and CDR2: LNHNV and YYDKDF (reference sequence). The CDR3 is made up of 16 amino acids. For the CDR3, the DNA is TGTGCCACCAGCAGAGCCCCGACGGACATTAATGAAAAACTGTTTTTT. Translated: CATSRAPTDINEKLFF.

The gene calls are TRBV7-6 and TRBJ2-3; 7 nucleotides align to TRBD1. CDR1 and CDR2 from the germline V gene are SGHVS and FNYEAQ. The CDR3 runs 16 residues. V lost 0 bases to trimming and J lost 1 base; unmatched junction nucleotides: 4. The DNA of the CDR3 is TGTGCCAGCAGCTTAGCAGGGGGCGCCGGCACAGATACGCAGTATTTT. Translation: CASSLAGGAGTDTQYF.

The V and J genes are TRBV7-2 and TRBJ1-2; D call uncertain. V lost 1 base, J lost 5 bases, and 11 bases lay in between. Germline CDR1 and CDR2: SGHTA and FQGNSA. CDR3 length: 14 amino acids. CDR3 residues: CASSLDPTPYGYTF. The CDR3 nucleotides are TGTGCCAGCAGCTTAGATCCGACACCTTATGGCTACACCTTC.

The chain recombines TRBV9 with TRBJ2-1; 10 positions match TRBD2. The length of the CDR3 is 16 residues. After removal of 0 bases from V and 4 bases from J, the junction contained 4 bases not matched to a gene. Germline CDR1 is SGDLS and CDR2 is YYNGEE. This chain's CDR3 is CASSVGGAGGYNEQFF. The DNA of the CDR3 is TGTGCCAGCAGCGTAGGGGGAGCGGGAGGGTACAATGAGCAGTTCTTC.

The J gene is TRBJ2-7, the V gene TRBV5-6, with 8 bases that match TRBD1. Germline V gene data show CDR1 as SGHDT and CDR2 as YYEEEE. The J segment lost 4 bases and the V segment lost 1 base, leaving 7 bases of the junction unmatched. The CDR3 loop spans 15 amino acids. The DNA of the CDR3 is TGTGCCAGCAGCTTGCCACGACAGGGGCAGTACGAGCAGTACTTC. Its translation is CASSLPRQGQYEQYF.

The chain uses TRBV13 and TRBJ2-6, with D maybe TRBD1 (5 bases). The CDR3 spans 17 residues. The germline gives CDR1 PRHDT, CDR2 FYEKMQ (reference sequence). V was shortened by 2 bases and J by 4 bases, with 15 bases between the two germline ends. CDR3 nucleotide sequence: TGTGCCAGCAGCTTATCCCAGGGCAGGACAGGGGCCAACGTCCTGACTTTC. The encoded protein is CASSLSQGRTGANVLTF.